This TCR beta chain was captured by sequencing in a study of cytomegalovirus exposure and HLA in healthy donors. Study-wide background: A subsequent analysis reported that the 95 to 150 validation repertoires were produced on the same platform that had also been used for the roughly 670 first-cohort repertoires.

Comments on this clone: Its cognate antigen is unknown.

Assay used: immunoSEQ multiplex PCR; TCRdb lists only in-frame clones, some missing. The table shows about 130,000 clones, with 85% to 90% occurring only once. Overall study findings and caveats: The majority of TCR sequences were rare, yet some public TCRs appeared in many donors. It was reportedly the case that the classifier diagnosed cytomegalovirus status with high specificity and sensitivity. Confirmation in vitro established that a few CMV-associated chains were specific for CMV antigens.

This CDR3 has 17 amino acids. The sequence was obtained from a woman aged 18-35 years in good health and CMV-seronegative. Sequenced input: PBMCs. The V and J genes are TRBV12-1 and TRBJ2-2; TRBD1, the D gene given by the table, was not confirmed from the DNA. TRBV12-1 is given as a pseudogene. CDR3 region: CASSPPPGRPNTGELFF. For the CDR3, the DNA is TGTGCCAGCAGCCCACCCCCAGGCCGCCCGAACACCGGGGAGCTGTTTTTT.